These T cell receptor beta chains were read from a single sample in a study of CD8 T cells in ankylosing spondylitis. Each CDR3 protein is one row after TCRdb ran MiXCR on the 5' RACE reads. Here the sample spans roughly 180,000 distinct CDR3 sequences, roughly 10% being singletons. Sequenced input: blood, either unsorted or a sorted T cell fraction (not recorded which). The receptors were sampled from a female donor with ankylosing spondylitis or in good health (not recorded which). The CDR3 runs from the conserved cysteine through the conserved F or W. D genes are given only for firm matches. A clone size is listed for some rows: how often the clone was seen (once, few, many), or a class if it is expanded.

j_call | clone_size | v_call | d_call | cdr3_nt | cdr3_aa
TRBJ2-7 | NA | TRBV7-9 | NA | TGTGCCAGCAGCTCCATTTCCCACGAGCAGTACTTC | CASSSISHEQYF
TRBJ2-7 | few | TRBV7-9 | NA | TGTGCCAGCAGCTTAGACCCGCGCGACGAGCAGTACTTC | CASSLDPRDEQYF
TRBJ2-3 | NA | TRBV15 | NA | TGTGCCACCAGCAGTCCAAACAGGGAACGGTATACGCAGTATTTT | CATSSPNRERYTQYF
TRBJ2-1 | NA | TRBV28 | NA | TGTGCCAGCAGTTTCCCAGGGGATAGGAATGAGCAGTTCTTC | CASSFPGDRNEQFF
TRBJ2-6 | NA | TRBV9 | NA | TGTGCCAGCAGTGTAGGCCTTACTGGGGCCAACGTCCTGACTTTC | CASSVGLTGANVLTF
TRBJ1-1 | NA | TRBV19 | NA | TGTGCCAGTGAACGGGGGGAAGCTTTCTTT | CASERGEAFF
TRBJ2-1 | NA | TRBV9 | NA | TGTGCCAGCAGCCGCGGGGCGGGCTCTAGGGATGAGCAGTTCTTC | CASSRGAGSRDEQFF
TRBJ1-5 | many | TRBV12-3/TRBV12-4 | NA | TGTGCCAGCAGTTTAGAGGACAGCAATCAGCCCCAGCATTTT | CASSLEDSNQPQHF
TRBJ2-3 | few | TRBV9 | NA | TGTGCCAGCAGCGTAGGGCGATCAGATACGCAGTATTTT | CASSVGRSDTQYF
TRBJ1-1 | NA | TRBV4-3 | NA | TGCGCCAGCAGCCAAGATAAAGGGGCGAACACTGAAGCTTTCTTT | CASSQDKGANTEAFF